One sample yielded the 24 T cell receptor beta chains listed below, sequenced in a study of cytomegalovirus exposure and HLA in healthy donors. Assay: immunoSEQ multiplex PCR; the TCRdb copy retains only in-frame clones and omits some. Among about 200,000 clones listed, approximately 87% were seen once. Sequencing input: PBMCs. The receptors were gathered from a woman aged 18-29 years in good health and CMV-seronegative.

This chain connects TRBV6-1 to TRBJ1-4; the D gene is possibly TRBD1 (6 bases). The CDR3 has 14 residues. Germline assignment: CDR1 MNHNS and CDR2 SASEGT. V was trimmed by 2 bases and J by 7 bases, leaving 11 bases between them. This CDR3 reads CASSESGVGEKLFF. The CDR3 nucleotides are TGTGCCAGCAGTGAATCAGGGGTCGGTGAAAAACTGTTTTTT.

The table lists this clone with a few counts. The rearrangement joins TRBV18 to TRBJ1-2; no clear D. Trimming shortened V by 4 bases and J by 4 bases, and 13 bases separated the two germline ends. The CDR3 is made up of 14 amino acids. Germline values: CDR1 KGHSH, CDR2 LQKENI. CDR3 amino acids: CASSQPTGGYGYTF. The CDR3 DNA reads TGTGCCAGCTCACAACCGACCGGAGGCTATGGCTACACCTTC.

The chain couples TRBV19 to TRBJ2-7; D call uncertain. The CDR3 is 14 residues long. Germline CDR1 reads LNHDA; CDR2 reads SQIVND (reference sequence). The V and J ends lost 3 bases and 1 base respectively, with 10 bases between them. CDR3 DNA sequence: TGTGCCAGTAGTATGAGGCACGGTTCCTACGAGCAGTACTTC. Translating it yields CASSMRHGSYEQYF.

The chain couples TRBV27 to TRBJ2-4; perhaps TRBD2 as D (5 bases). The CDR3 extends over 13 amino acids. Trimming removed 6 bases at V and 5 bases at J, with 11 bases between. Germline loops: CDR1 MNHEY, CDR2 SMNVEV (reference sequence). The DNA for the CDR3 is TGTGCCAGCAGCGAACACGGGGAAAACATTCAGTACTTC. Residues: CASSEHGENIQYF.

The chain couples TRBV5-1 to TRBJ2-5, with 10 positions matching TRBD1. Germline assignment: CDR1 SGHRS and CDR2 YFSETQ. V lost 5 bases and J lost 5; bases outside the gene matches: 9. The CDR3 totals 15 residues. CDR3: CASRPVDRGRETQYF. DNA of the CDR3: TGCGCCAGCAGACCCGTAGACAGGGGGCGTGAGACCCAGTACTTC.

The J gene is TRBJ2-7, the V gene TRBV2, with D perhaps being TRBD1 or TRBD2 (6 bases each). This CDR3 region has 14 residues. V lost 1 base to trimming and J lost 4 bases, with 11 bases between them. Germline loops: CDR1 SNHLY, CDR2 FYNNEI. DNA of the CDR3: TGTGCCAGCAGTGAAGAGGAAGGGGGGTACGAGCAGTACTTC. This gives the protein CASSEEEGGYEQYF.

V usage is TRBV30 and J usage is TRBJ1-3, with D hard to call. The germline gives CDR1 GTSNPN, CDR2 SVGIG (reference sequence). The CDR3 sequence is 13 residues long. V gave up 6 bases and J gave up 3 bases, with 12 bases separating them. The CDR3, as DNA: TGTGCCTGTCGGGAGGGAGTTGGAAACACCATATATTTT. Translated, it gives CACREGVGNTIYF.

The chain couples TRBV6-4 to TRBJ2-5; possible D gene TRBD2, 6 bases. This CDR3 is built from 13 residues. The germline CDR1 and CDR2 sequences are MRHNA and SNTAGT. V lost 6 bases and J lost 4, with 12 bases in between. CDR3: CASSSLAIETQYF. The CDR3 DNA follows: TGTGCCAGCAGCTCTCTAGCGATAGAGACCCAGTACTTC.

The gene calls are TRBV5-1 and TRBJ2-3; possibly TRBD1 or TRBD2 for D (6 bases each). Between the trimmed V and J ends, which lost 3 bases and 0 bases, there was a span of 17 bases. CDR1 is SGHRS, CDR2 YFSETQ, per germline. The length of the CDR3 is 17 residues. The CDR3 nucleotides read TGCGCCAGCAGCTGGGGGGACCGGGACAAGAGCACAGATACGCAGTATTTT. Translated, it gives CASSWGDRDKSTDTQYF. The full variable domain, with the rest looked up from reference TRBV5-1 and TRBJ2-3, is KAGVTQTPRYLIKTRGQQVTLSCSPISGHRSVSWYQQTPGQGLQFLFEYFSETQRNKGNFPGRFSGRQFSNSRSEMNVSTLELGDSALYLCASSWGDRDKSTDTQYFGPGTRLTVL.

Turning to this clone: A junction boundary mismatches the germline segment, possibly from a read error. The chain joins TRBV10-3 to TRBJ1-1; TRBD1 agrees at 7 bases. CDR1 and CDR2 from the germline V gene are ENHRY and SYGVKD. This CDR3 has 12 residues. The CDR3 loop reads CAIKVSQGEGFF. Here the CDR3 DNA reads TGTGCCATCAAAGTCTCCCAGGGGGAAGGTTTCTTT.

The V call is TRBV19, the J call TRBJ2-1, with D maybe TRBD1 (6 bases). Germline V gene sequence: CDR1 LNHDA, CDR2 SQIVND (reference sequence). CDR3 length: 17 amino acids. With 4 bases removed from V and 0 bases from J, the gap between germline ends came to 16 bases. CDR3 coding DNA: TGTGCCAGTAGTACCCAAGGGGGACCTCCCTCCTACAATGAGCAGTTCTTC. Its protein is CASSTQGGPPSYNEQFF.

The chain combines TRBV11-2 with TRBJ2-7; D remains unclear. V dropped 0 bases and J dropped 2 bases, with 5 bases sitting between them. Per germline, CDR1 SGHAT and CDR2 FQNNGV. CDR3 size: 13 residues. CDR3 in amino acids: CASSLDTTYEQYF. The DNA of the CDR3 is TGTGCCAGCAGCTTAGACACCACCTACGAGCAGTACTTC.

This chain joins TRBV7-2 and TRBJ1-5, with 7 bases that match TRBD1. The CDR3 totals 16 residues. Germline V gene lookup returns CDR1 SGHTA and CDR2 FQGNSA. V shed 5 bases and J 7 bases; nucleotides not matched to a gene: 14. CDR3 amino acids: CASSRTGVSGRQPQHF. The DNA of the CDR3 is TGTGCCAGCAGCCGAACAGGGGTTTCTGGAAGGCAGCCCCAGCATTTT.

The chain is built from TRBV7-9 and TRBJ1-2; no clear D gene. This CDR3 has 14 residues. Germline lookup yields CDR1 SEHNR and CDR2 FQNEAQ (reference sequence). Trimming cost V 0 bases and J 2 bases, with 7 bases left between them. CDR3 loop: CASSLAGGNYGYTF. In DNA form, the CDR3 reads TGTGCCAGCAGCTTAGCGGGCGGGAACTATGGCTACACCTTC.

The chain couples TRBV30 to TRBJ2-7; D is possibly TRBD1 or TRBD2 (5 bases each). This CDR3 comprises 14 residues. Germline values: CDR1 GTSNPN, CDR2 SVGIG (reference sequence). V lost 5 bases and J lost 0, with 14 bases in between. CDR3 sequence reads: CAWSAGTSSYEQYF. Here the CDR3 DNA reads TGTGCCTGGTCTGCCGGGACGTCCTCCTACGAGCAGTACTTC.

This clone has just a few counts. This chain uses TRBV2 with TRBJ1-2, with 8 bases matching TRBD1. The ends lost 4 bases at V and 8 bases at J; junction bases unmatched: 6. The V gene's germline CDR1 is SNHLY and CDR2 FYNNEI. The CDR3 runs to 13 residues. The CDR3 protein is CASSAQGAEGYTF. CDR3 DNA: TGTGCCAGCAGTGCCCAGGGGGCGGAGGGCTACACCTTC.

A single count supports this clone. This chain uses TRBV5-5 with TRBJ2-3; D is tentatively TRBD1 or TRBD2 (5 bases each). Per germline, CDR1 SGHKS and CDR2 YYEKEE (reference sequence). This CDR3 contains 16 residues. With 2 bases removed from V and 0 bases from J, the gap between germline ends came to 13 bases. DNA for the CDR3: TGTGCCAGCAGCTTCGGGGACCGCTATAGCACAGATACGCAGTATTTT. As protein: CASSFGDRYSTDTQYF.

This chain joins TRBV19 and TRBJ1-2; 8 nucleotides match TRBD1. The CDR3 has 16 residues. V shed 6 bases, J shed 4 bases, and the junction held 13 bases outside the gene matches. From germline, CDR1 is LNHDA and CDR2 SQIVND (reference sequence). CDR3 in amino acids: CASRYGTGVSTYGYTF. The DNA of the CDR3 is TGTGCCAGTAGATACGGGACAGGAGTTTCTACCTATGGCTACACCTTC.

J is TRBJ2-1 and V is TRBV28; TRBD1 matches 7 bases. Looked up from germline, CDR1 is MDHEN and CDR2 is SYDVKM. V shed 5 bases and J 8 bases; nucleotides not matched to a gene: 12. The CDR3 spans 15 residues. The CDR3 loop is CASSTRQGPSDEQFF. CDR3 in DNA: TGTGCCAGCAGTACCCGACAGGGACCCTCCGATGAGCAGTTCTTC.

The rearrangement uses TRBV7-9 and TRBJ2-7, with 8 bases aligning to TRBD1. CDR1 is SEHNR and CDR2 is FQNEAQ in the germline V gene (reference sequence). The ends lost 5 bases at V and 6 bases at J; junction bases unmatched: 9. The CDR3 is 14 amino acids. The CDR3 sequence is CASSPGTGRGEQYF. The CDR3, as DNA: TGTGCCAGCAGCCCCGGGACAGGCCGCGGCGAGCAGTACTTC.

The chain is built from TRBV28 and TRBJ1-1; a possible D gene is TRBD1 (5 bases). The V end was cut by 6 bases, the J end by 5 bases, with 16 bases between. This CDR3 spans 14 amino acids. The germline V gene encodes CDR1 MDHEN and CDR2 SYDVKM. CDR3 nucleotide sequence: TGTGCCAGCAGCCCACTCGGGGGGGGGACTGAAGCTTTCTTT. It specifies CASSPLGGGTEAFF.

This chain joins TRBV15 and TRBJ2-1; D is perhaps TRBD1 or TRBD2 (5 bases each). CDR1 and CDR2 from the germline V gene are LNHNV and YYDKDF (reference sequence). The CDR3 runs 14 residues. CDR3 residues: CATGLQAGSHEQFF. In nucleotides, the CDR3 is TGTGCAACAGGTCTCCAGGCAGGGAGTCATGAGCAGTTCTTC.

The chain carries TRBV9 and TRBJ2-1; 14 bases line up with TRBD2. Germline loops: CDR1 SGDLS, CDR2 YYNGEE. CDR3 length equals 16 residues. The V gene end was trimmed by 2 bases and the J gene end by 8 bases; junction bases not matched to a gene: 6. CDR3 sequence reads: CASSVLTSGGAHEQFF. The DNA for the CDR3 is TGTGCCAGCAGCGTCTTGACTAGCGGGGGGGCCCATGAGCAGTTCTTC.

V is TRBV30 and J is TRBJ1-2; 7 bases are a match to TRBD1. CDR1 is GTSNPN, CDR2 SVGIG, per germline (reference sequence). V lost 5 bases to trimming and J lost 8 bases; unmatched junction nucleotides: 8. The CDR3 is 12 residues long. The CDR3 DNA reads TGTGCCTGGGCAGCTAGGGGGCGAGGCTACACCTTC. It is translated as CAWAARGRGYTF.